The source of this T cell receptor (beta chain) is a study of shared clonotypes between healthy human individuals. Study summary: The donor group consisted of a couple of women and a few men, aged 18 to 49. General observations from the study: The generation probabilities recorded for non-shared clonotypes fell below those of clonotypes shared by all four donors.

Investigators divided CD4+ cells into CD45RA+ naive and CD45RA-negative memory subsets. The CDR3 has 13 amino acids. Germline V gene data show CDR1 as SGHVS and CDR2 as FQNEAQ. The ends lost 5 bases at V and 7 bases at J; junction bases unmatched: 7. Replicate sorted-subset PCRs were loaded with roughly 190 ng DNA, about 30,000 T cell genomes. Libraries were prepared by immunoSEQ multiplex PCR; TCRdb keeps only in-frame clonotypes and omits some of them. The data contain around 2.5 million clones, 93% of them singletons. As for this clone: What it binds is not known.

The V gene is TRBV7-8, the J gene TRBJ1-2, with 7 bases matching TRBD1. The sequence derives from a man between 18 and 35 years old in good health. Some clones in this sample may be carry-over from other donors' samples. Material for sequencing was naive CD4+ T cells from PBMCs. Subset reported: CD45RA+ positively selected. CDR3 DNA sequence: TGTGCCAGCAGCCCAGACAGGGAGGGTGGCTACACCTTC. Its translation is CASSPDREGGYTF.